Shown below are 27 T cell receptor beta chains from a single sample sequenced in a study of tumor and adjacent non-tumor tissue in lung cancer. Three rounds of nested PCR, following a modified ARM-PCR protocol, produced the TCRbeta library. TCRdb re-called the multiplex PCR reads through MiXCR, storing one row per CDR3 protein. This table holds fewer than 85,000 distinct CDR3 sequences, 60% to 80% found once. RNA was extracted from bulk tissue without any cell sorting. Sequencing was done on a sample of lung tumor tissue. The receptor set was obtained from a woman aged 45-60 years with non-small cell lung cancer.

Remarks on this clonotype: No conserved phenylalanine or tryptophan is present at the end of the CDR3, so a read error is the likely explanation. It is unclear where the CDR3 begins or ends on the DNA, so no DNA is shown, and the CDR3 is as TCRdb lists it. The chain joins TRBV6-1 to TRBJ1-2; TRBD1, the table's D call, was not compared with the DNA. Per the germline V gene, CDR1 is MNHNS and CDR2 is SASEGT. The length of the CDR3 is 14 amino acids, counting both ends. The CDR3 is CASSERTGSDGYTL.

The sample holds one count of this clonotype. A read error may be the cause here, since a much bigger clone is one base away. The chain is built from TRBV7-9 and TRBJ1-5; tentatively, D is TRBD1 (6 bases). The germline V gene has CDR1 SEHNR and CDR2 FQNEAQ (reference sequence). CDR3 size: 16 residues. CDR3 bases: TGTGCCAACAGCTTAGGGATCGGGGGCGAAAATCAGCCCCAGCATTTT. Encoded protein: CANSLGIGGENQPQHF.

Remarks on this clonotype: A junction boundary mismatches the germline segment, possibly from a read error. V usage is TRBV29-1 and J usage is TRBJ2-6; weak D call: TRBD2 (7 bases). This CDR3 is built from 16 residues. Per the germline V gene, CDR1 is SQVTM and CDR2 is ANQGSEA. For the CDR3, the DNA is TGCAACGATGTGGGGGGGCCGAGCTCTGGGGCCAACGTCATGACTTTC. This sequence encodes CNDVGGPSSGANVMTF.

In DNA, the CDR3 is TGTGCCAGGAGTAAAGATGGCGGGTCGGCCTACGAGCAGTACTTC. This encodes CARSKDGGSAYEQYF. The rearrangement links TRBV6-1 to TRBJ2-7; weak D call: TRBD2 (5 bases). Trimming left V 9 bases short and J 2 bases short, with 20 bases between. Germline assignment: CDR1 MNHNS and CDR2 SASEGT. CDR3 length: 15 amino acids.

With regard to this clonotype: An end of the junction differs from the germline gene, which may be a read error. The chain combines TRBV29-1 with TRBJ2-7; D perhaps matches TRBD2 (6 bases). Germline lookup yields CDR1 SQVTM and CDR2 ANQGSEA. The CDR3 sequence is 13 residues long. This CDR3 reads CSIESGFTYEQHF. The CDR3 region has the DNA TGCAGCATTGAAAGCGGGTTCACCTACGAGCAGCACTTC.

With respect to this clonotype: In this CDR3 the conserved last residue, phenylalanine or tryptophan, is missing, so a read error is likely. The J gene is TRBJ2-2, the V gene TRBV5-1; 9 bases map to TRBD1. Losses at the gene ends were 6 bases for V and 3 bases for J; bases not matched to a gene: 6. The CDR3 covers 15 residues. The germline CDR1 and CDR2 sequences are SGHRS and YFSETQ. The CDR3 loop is CASNMGQGDTGELFI. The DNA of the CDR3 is TGCGCCAGCAACATGGGACAGGGAGACACCGGGGAGCTGTTTATT.

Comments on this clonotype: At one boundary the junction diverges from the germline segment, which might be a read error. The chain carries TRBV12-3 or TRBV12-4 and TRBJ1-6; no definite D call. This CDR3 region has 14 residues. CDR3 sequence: CAISLSGGRSPLHF. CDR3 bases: TGTGCCATCAGTTTATCAGGAGGCAGATCACCCCTCCACTTT.

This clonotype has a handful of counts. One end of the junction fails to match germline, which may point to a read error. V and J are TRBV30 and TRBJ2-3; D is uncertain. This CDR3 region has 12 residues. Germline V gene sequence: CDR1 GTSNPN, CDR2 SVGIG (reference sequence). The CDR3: CAWNLNTDTQYF. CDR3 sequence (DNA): TGTGCTTGGAATTTAAACACAGATACGCAGTATTTT.

Here the CDR3 reads CASSPQAVPYNEQFF. CDR3 DNA: TGTGCCAGCAGTCCCCAAGCCGTCCCCTACAATGAGCAGTTCTTC. V is TRBV6-6 and J is TRBJ2-1; D call uncertain. The CDR3 runs to 15 residues. The germline V and J ends were trimmed by 5 bases and 2 bases, with 13 bases remaining between them. Germline values: CDR1 MNHNY, CDR2 SVGAGI (reference sequence).

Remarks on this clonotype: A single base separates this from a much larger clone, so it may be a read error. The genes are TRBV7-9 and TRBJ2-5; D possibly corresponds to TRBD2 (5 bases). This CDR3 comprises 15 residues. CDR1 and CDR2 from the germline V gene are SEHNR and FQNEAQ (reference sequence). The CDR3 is CTSSQLSRLQETQYF. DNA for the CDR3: TGTACCAGCAGCCAACTAAGTAGACTACAAGAGACCCAGTACTTC.

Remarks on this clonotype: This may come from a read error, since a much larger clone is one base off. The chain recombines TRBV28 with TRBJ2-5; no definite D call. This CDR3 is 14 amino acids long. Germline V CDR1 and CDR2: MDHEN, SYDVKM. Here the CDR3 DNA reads TGTACCAGCAGTCCTCTTAGGGTCATAGAGACCCAGTACTTC. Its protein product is CTSSPLRVIETQYF.

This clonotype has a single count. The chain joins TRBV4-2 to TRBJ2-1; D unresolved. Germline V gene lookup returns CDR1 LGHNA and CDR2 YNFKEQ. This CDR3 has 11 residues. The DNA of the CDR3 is TGTGTCAGAAGCCAAGGTGGTGAGCAGTTCTTC. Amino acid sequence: CVRSQGGEQFF.

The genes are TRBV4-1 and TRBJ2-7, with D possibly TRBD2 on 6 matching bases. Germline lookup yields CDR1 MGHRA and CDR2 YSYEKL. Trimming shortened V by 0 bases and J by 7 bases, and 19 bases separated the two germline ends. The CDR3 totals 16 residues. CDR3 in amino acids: CASSQDQASDYYEQYF. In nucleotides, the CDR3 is TGCGCCAGCAGCCAAGACCAGGCTAGCGATTACTATGAGCAGTACTTC.

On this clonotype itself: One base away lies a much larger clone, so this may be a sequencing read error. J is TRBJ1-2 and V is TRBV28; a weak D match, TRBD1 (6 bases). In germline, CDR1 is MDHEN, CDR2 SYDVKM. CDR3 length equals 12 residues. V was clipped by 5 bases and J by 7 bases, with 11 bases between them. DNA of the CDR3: TGTGCCAGCAGTGAACAGGGAGGTGGCTACACCTTC. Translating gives CASSEQGGGYTF.

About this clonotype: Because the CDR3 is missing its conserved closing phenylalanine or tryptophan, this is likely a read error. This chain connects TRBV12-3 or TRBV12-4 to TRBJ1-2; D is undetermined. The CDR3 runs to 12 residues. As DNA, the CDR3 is TGTACCAGCAGTTTCGCGGGCTATGGCTACACCTTA. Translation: CTSSFAGYGYTL.

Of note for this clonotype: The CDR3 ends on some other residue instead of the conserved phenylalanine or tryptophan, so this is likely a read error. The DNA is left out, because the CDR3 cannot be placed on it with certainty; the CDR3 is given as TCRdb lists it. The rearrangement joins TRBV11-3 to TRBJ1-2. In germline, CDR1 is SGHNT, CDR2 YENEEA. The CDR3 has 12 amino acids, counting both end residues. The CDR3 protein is CATKTGCYGYNL.

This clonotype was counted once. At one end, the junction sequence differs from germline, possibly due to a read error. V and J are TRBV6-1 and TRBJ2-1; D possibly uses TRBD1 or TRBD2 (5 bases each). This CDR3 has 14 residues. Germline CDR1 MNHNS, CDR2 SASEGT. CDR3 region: CASSETAALGEQFF. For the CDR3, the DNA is TGTGCCAGCAGTGAAACGGCTGCACTGGGGGAGCAATTCTTC.

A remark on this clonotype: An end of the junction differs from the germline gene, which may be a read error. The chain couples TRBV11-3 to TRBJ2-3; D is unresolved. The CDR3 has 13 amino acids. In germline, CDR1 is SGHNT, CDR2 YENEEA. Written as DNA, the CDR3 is TGTGCCATCAACTTAACCGGCACAGATACGCATTGTTTT. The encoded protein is CAINLTGTDTHCF.

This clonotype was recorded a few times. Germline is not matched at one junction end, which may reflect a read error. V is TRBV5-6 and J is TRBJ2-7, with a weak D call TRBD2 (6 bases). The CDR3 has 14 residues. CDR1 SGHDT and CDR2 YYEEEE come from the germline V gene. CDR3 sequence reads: CVSSLAGLAYEQYF. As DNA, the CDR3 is TGTGTCAGCAGCTTGGCGGGATTAGCCTACGAGCAGTACTTC.

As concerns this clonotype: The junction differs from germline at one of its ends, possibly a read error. CDR3 in DNA: TGTGCTAGCGCAGGGCAGGGGGCGAGCAGTCAGCCCCAGCATTTT. This codes for CASAGQGASSQPQHF. V usage is TRBV12-3 or TRBV12-4 and J usage is TRBJ1-5; TRBD1 matches at 8 bases. The CDR3 length is 15 residues.

The CDR3: CSVSGTSGSLWGETQYF. The CDR3 DNA reads as TGCAGTGTTAGCGGGACTAGCGGGAGCTTATGGGGAGAGACCCAGTACTTC. The J gene is TRBJ2-5, the V gene TRBV20-1; 14 bases agree with TRBD2. The CDR3 runs to 17 residues. Germline lookup yields CDR1 DFQATT and CDR2 SNEGSKA (reference sequence). Unmatched junction bases numbered 14, after V lost 7 bases and J lost 4 bases.

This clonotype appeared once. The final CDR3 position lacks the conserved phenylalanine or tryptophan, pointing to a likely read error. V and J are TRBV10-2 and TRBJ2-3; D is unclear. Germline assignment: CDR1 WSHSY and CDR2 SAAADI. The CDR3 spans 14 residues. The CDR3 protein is CTSTPDNWLGTQYY. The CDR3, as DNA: TGCACCAGCACCCCAGACAACTGGCTGGGTACGCAGTATTAT.

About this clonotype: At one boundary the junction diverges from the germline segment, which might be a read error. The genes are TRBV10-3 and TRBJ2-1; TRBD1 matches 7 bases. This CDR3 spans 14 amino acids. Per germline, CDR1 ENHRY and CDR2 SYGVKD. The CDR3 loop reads CANSGQVQNNEQFF. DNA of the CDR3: TGTGCCAACAGTGGACAGGTCCAGAACAATGAGCAGTTCTTC.

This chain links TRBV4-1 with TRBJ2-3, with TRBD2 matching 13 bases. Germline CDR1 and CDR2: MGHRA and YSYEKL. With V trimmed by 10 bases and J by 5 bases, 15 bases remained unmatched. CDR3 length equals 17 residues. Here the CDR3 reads CAIRQDPGTSGKDTQYF. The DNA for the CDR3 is TGCGCCATCAGACAAGATCCCGGGACTAGCGGGAAAGATACGCAGTATTTT.

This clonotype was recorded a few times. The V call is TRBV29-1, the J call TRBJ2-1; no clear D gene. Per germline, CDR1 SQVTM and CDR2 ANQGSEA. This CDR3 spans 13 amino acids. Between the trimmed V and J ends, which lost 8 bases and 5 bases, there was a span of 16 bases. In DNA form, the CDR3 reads TGCAGCATCCCCCGAGCTACGAACAATGAGCAGTTCTTC. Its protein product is CSIPRATNNEQFF.

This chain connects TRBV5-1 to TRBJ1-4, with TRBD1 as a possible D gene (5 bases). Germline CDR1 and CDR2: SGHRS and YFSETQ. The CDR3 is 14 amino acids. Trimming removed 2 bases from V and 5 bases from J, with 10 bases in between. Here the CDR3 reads CASSFGRVNEKLFF. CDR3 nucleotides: TGCGCCAGCAGCTTTGGCAGGGTGAATGAAAAACTGTTTTTT.

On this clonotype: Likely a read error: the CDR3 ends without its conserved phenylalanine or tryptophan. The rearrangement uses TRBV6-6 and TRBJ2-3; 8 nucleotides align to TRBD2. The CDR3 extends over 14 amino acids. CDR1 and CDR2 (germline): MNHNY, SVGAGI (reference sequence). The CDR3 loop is CANTPGGPIDTQYL. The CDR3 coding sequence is TGTGCTAACACCCCGGGAGGGCCGATAGATACGCAGTATCTT.